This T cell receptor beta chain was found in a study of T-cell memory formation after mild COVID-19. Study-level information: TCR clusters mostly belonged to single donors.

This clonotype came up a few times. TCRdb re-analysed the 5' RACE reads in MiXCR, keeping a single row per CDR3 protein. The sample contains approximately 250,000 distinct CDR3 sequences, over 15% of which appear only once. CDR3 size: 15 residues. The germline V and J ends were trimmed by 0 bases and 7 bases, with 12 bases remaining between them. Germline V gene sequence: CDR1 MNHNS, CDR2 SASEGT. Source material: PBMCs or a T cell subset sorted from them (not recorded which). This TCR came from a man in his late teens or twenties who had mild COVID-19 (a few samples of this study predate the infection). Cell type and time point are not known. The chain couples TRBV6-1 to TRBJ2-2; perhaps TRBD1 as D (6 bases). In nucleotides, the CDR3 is TGTGCCAGCAGTGAAGCGTACAGGGCCGGCGGGGAGCTGTTTTTT. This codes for CASSEAYRAGGELFF.